This T cell receptor beta chain was recorded in a study of T cell changes during pregnancy in multiple sclerosis (dated by TCRdb to the late 2010s). Broadly, across the study: The study examined how the T cell repertoire changed over the course of pregnancy in women with multiple sclerosis.

Library preparation was by the immunoSEQ multiplex PCR assay. In TCRdb, the immuneACCESS table is reduced to in-frame sequences with V and J assigned. These tables do not hold every clone; where another copy was compared, an unresolved V gene accounts for under half, and the others remain unexplained. Here the sample has tens of thousands of clones; 85% to 95% occur a single time. Approximately 2.4% of the sample is held by the ten biggest clonotypes. This clone has a single count. No antigen is known for it. Per-base qualities were not stored, and no clone one base away is much larger. The receptor was derived from a female donor with multiple sclerosis, enrolled in a pregnancy study. The sequencing here drew on peripheral blood, taken in the second trimester of pregnancy.

The nucleotide sequence is TGTGCCAGCAGCTTGAACACAGGGGCTCTCAATCAGCCCCAGCATTTT. Its amino acids are CASSLNTGALNQPQHF. In this chain, TRBV5-5 is recombined with TRBJ1-5; 7 central bases correspond to TRBD1. Per the germline V gene (reference sequence), SGHKS is the CDR1 and YYEKEE is the CDR2. V ends up 1 base short and J 3 bases short, with an unmatched junction base count of 7. CDR3 length: 16 amino acids, cysteine to phenylalanine. Of the read, only the CDR3 DNA is kept; its 48 bases are in frame from base 1.